Following are 15 T cell receptor beta chains from one sample sequenced in a study of blood T cells in healthy people across ages (dated by TCRdb to about 2015). Receptor amplification or capture employed 5' RACE. The instrument given in TCRdb is Illumina HiSeq 2500. The second PCR ran for about 6 to 11 cycles and used a J-beta primer mix along with a sample-barcoded 5' primer. Clones were called with MiXCR by TCRdb after fastp trimmed the public reads at Q25, and only in-frame beta chains were retained. Entries that share a CDR3 protein sequence are merged under the most common genes and DNA. Here the sample has 850,000 to 1,000,000 distinct CDR3 sequences; roughly 47% occur a single time. The top ten hold about 21% of the sample. Material: blood. Receptors originate from a woman aged 60-70 years in good health.

The chain is built from TRBV10-3 and TRBJ1-1, with 7 bases aligning to TRBD1. The CDR3 length is 14 residues. Germline loops: CDR1 ENHRY, CDR2 SYGVKD. V lost 3 bases and J lost 5; bases outside the gene matches: 6. CDR3 DNA: TGTGCCATCAGTGAAAACAGGGGTCAGACTGAAGCTTTCTTT. Translating it yields CAISENRGQTEAFF.

The sample holds one count of this clonotype. The chain recombines TRBV9 with TRBJ2-1, with D unclear. Germline V gives CDR1 SGDLS, CDR2 YYNGEE. The CDR3 totals 15 residues. Trimming removed 2 bases at V and 9 bases at J, with 18 bases between. CDR3 protein: CASSVGLGSSGEQFF. In DNA form, the CDR3 reads TGTGCCAGCAGCGTCGGTTTAGGTTCTTCAGGTGAGCAGTTCTTC.

V usage is TRBV12-3 or TRBV12-4 and J usage is TRBJ2-1; 11 bases line up with TRBD2. With 7 bases clipped from V and 6 bases from J, the junction kept 8 bases outside the gene matches. The length of the CDR3 is 15 residues. The CDR3 region has the DNA TGTGCCAGCATCCCGACTAGCGGGATTATCAATGAGCAGTTCTTC. Protein: CASIPTSGIINEQFF.

V gene TRBV6-2 or TRBV6-3 combines with J gene TRBJ2-1; 7 bases fit TRBD1. Trimming cost V 10 bases and J 8 bases; bases outside gene matches: 8. This CDR3 contains 12 residues. Germline CDR1 reads MNHEY; CDR2 reads SVGEGT. The CDR3 DNA reads TGTGCCACTAGAGACAGGGTCTATGAGCAGTTCTTC. Its protein is CATRDRVYEQFF.

The chain combines TRBV29-1 with TRBJ2-1; 8 nucleotides match TRBD2. Germline V gene sequence: CDR1 SQVTM, CDR2 ANQGSEA. The ends lost 4 bases at V and 3 bases at J; junction bases unmatched: 5. This CDR3 region has 14 residues. The CDR3 DNA reads TGCAGCGTTGGTATAGCGGGGATCTACAATGAGCAGTTCTTC. Translation gives CSVGIAGIYNEQFF.

Comments on this clonotype: Compared with germline, one end of the junction differs, possibly owing to a read error. This rearrangement joins TRBV5-6 to TRBJ2-3; possibly TRBD1 or TRBD2 for D (5 bases each). The CDR3 is made up of 16 amino acids. Germline V gives CDR1 SGHDT, CDR2 YYEEEE. This CDR3 is CASTLGTVSSTDTQYF. In DNA form, the CDR3 reads TGTGCCAGCACCTTGGGGACGGTCTCTAGCACAGATACGCAGTATTTT.

The chain has TRBV10-2 and TRBJ2-4; 13 bases are shared with TRBD2. Germline V gene data show CDR1 as WSHSY and CDR2 as SAAADI. The CDR3 is 17 amino acids. V was pared by 2 bases and J by 13 bases, with 14 bases of the junction left unmatched. The DNA for the CDR3 is TGCGCCAGCAGTGAGGGACTAGCGGGAGCCCTAGCAAGCACCCAGTACTTC. Protein: CASSEGLAGALASTQYF.

The chain uses TRBV28 and TRBJ2-6, with TRBD1 as a possible D gene (6 bases). V lost 6 bases and J lost 0, with 18 bases in between. Germline loops: CDR1 MDHEN, CDR2 SYDVKM. The CDR3 extends over 18 amino acids. As DNA, the CDR3 is TGTGCCAGCAGGGCACCGGGACAACCAAGCTCTGGGGCCAACGTCCTGACTTTC. This translates into CASRAPGQPSSGANVLTF.

This clonotype was counted between two and nine times. The chain recombines TRBV7-9 with TRBJ1-1; weak D call: TRBD1 (5 bases). From germline, CDR1 is SEHNR and CDR2 FQNEAQ (reference sequence). The CDR3 has 14 residues. The V and J ends lost 2 bases and 8 bases respectively, with 15 bases between them. The CDR3 reads CASSLHVQGFEAFF. CDR3 in DNA: TGTGCCAGCAGCTTACATGTGCAGGGTTTCGAAGCTTTCTTT. The variable domain in full, completed from reference TRBV7-9 and TRBJ1-1, reads DTGVSQNPRHKITKRGQNVTFRCDPISEHNRLYWYRQTLGQGPEFLTYFQNEAQLEKSRLLSDRFSAERPKGSFSTLEIQRTEQGDSAMYLCASSLHVQGFEAFFGQGTRLTVV.

CDR3 region: CSTKDALKTQYF. CDR3 DNA: TGCAGTACAAAGGACGCGCTCAAGACCCAGTACTTC. The chain is built from TRBV20-1 and TRBJ2-5; D unclear. This CDR3 has 12 residues. The V end was cut by 8 bases, the J end by 6 bases, with 16 bases between. CDR1 is DFQATT and CDR2 is SNEGSKA in the germline V gene (reference sequence).

The chain has TRBV5-1 and TRBJ2-7; 8 bases map to TRBD2. This CDR3 region has 15 residues. Germline CDR1 is SGHRS and CDR2 is YFSETQ. Trimming removed 0 bases from V and 2 bases from J; junction bases left unmatched: 4. CDR3 nucleotide sequence: TGCGCCAGCAGCTTGGCGATAGCGGGGCCCTACGAGCAGTACTTC. This codes for CASSLAIAGPYEQYF.

Only one count was recorded for this clonotype. This sequence joins TRBV27 and TRBJ1-5; D might be TRBD1 (6 bases). V shed 5 bases and J shed 3 bases, with 17 bases lying between them. This CDR3 has 16 amino acids. The germline CDR1 and CDR2 sequences are MNHEY and SMNVEV (reference sequence). The CDR3 loop is CASSTTKTGDNQPQHF. In DNA form, the CDR3 reads TGTGCCAGCAGTACCACGAAGACAGGAGACAATCAGCCCCAGCATTTT.

The chain joins TRBV4-2 to TRBJ2-5; D call uncertain. This CDR3 contains 11 residues. Germline lookup yields CDR1 LGHNA and CDR2 YNFKEQ. Trimming removed 5 bases from V and 6 bases from J, with 7 bases in between. CDR3 loop: CASSIPKTQYF. Written as DNA, the CDR3 is TGTGCCAGCAGCATTCCGAAGACCCAGTACTTC.

The CDR3 coding sequence is TGTGCCAGCATAGGCACGGGGGGTTCGTACAATGAGCAGTTCTTC. Translating gives CASIGTGGSYNEQFF. The V and J genes are TRBV6-6 and TRBJ2-1; 7 nucleotides agree with TRBD2. The CDR3 has 15 amino acids. V was pared by 7 bases and J by 4 bases, with 10 bases of the junction left unmatched. Germline V CDR1 and CDR2: MNHNY, SVGAGI (reference sequence).

CDR3 nucleotide sequence: TGTGCCAGCAGCTTAGTCGTCTTAGCGGAGGGTACACATGATACGCAGTATTTT. It yields the protein CASSLVVLAEGTHDTQYF. The rearrangement joins TRBV7-2 to TRBJ2-3, with a weak D call TRBD2 (6 bases). Between the trimmed V and J ends, which lost 1 base and 6 bases, there was a span of 23 bases. This CDR3 is 18 amino acids long. Per germline, CDR1 SGHTA and CDR2 FQGNSA.